This T cell receptor beta chain was identified during a study of human T cells and chemical hapten exposure. Whole-study results and caveats: Expanded TCRs formed significantly more large CDR3 similarity clusters than controls.

Time point in this sample: patch test 2, 6 weeks after DPC sensitization. Treatment: therapeutic diphenylcyclopropenone sensitization with weekly scalp DPC. This clonotype came up many times. Its matching antigen is unknown. Germline V CDR1 and CDR2: DFQATT, SNEGSKA (reference sequence). Trimming shortened V by 4 bases and J by 5 bases, and 14 bases separated the two germline ends. The CDR3 totals 13 residues. TCRdb itself ran the RACE reads through MiXCR, one entry per CDR3 protein. The sample shows 110,000 to 150,000 distinct CDR3 sequences, around 11% of them seen only once. The receptor's source is a woman aged 45-65 years with alopecia areata. Some clones in this sample may be carry-over from other donors' samples. This chain connects TRBV20-1 to TRBJ1-2; D is unresolved. This specimen consisted of whole blood, obtained in connection with sensitization to the hapten diphenylcyclopropenone (DPC). The CDR3 bases are TGCAGTGCTACCGTAGGGCGCGAATATGGCTACACCTTC. Translation: CSATVGREYGYTF.